These 20 T cell receptor beta chains were sequenced from one sample in a study of cytomegalovirus exposure and HLA in healthy donors. The PCR used 60 Vbeta and 13 Jbeta primers. Sequencing used immunoSEQ multiplex PCR; TCRdb keeps in-frame clones, though not all of them. Of more than 100,000 clones in the sample, roughly 80% are singletons; the top ten hold 8.5% to 10%. Sequenced input: PBMCs. Receptor source: a female donor in good health and CMV-seropositive.

V gene TRBV5-1 combines with J gene TRBJ2-5; possible D gene TRBD1, 5 bases. The CDR3 is 13 amino acids. V lost 2 bases and J lost 7, with 12 bases in between. From germline, CDR1 is SGHRS and CDR2 YFSETQ. The CDR3 reads CASSFDSLGTQYF. For the CDR3, the DNA is TGCGCCAGCAGCTTTGACAGTCTCGGGACCCAGTACTTC.

This chain joins TRBV4-1 and TRBJ2-5; the match to TRBD1 covers 7 bases. Germline trimming cut 0 bases from V and 2 bases from J; bases unmatched to any gene: 12. Germline V CDR1 and CDR2: MGHRA, YSYEKL. The CDR3 runs 18 residues. This chain's CDR3 is CASSQDLSRGLRQETQYF. The CDR3 nucleotides read TGCGCCAGCAGCCAAGATTTGTCGAGGGGGCTCCGTCAAGAGACCCAGTACTTC.

This clone appeared a few times. The CDR3: CASSLAGQGAGEKLFF. The CDR3 region has the DNA TGTGCCAGCAGCTTAGCCGGACAGGGGGCAGGAGAAAAACTGTTTTTT. The chain recombines TRBV7-9 with TRBJ1-4, with 11 bases lining up with TRBD1. Trimming removed 0 bases from V and 8 bases from J; junction bases left unmatched: 5. There are 16 residues in the CDR3. CDR1 is SEHNR and CDR2 is FQNEAQ in the germline V gene (reference sequence). The full variable domain, completed using reference TRBV7-9 and TRBJ1-4, is DTGVSQNPRHKITKRGQNVTFRCDPISEHNRLYWYRQTLGQGPEFLTYFQNEAQLEKSRLLSDRFSAERPKGSFSTLEIQRTEQGDSAMYLCASSLAGQGAGEKLFFGSGTQLSVL.

The chain joins TRBV9 to TRBJ1-5; D may be TRBD1 (6 bases). CDR3 length equals 16 residues. V dropped 0 bases and J dropped 0 bases, with 10 bases sitting between them. In germline, CDR1 is SGDLS, CDR2 YYNGEE. The CDR3 nucleotides read TGTGCCAGCAGCGTAGGGGGGCCCGATAGCAATCAGCCCCAGCATTTT. Protein sequence: CASSVGGPDSNQPQHF.

This chain links TRBV14 with TRBJ1-4; D remains unclear. The CDR3 totals 13 residues. V lost 6 bases and J 0 bases, leaving 5 bases between the germline ends. CDR1 and CDR2 (germline): SGHDN, FVKESK. CDR3 nucleotides: TGTGCCAGCAGTCTAACAACTAATGAAAAACTGTTTTTT. It yields the protein CASSLTTNEKLFF. Complete variable domain (other parts from reference TRBV14 and TRBJ1-4): EAGVTQFPSHSVIEKGQTVTLRCDPISGHDNLYWYRRVMGKEIKFLLHFVKESKQDESGMPNNRFLAERTGGTYSTLKVQPAELEDSGVYFCASSLTTNEKLFFGSGTQLSVL.

The genes are TRBV7-8 and TRBJ1-2, with 8 nucleotides matching TRBD1. The CDR3 covers 13 residues. CDR1 and CDR2 (germline): SGHVS, FQNEAQ. With 5 bases clipped from V and 5 bases from J, the junction kept 4 bases outside the gene matches. CDR3 sequence reads: CASSPQGAYGYTF. In DNA, the CDR3 is TGTGCCAGCAGCCCTCAGGGGGCATATGGCTACACCTTC.

The chain uses TRBV7-2 and TRBJ2-2; no clear D. The CDR3 length is 13 residues. Germline assignment: CDR1 SGHTA and CDR2 FQGNSA. V shed 5 bases and J shed 4 bases, with 8 bases lying between them. CDR3 bases: TGTGCCAGCAGCCCCCGGGTCACCGGGGAGCTGTTTTTT. It translates to CASSPRVTGELFF. Drawing the rest from reference TRBV7-2 and TRBJ2-2, the complete variable domain is GAGVSQSPSNKVTEKGKDVELRCDPISGHTALYWYRQSLGQGLEFLIYFQGNSAPDKSGLPSDRFSAERTGGSVSTLTIQRTQQEDSAVYLCASSPRVTGELFFGEGSRLTVL.

The chain couples TRBV19 to TRBJ1-5; D gene ambiguous. The germline CDR1 and CDR2 sequences are LNHDA and SQIVND (reference sequence). V lost 3 bases and J 3 bases, leaving 12 bases between the germline ends. This CDR3 has 15 residues. The CDR3 region has the DNA TGTGCCAGTAGTATGTGGAGAGGAGACAATCAGCCCCAGCATTTT. It yields the protein CASSMWRGDNQPQHF.

This clone was seen just once. V and J are TRBV7-9 and TRBJ1-1; possible D gene TRBD1, 5 bases. Deletions cut 5 bases from V and 5 bases from J, with 12 bases between. The CDR3 sequence is 13 residues long. Germline V gene data show CDR1 as SEHNR and CDR2 as FQNEAQ (reference sequence). The DNA of the CDR3 is TGTGCCAGCAGCCCGACAGCGCGGACTGAAGCTTTCTTT. Encoded protein: CASSPTARTEAFF.

This chain connects TRBV27 to TRBJ1-5; no definite D call. Trimming took 2 bases from V and 3 from J, leaving 5 bases between them. The CDR3 totals 13 residues. The germline V gene has CDR1 MNHEY and CDR2 SMNVEV (reference sequence). CDR3 coding DNA: TGTGCCAGCAGTTTACAGGTCAATCAGCCCCAGCATTTT. It translates to CASSLQVNQPQHF.

This chain connects TRBV2 to TRBJ2-7; 9 bases match TRBD1. Germline V gives CDR1 SNHLY, CDR2 FYNNEI. V gave up 6 bases and J gave up 9 bases; unmatched junction bases: 9. CDR3 length equals 13 residues. CDR3 DNA sequence: TGTGCCAGCAGCCTGAAAAACAGGGGGCGGCAGTACTTC. This gives the protein CASSLKNRGRQYF.

The chain has TRBV28 and TRBJ2-2; D may be TRBD2 (6 bases). Per germline, CDR1 MDHEN and CDR2 SYDVKM. CDR3 length: 15 residues. V lost 3 bases and J 2 bases, leaving 10 bases between the germline ends. In DNA, the CDR3 is TGTGCCAGCAGTTTGGGCGGGGCTAACACCGGGGAGCTGTTTTTT. Protein: CASSLGGANTGELFF.

The J gene is TRBJ1-1, the V gene TRBV7-9; 9 nucleotides align to TRBD1. The CDR3 has 15 amino acids. Germline CDR1 reads SEHNR; CDR2 reads FQNEAQ (reference sequence). The ends lost 4 bases at V and 4 bases at J; junction bases unmatched: 7. CDR3 DNA sequence: TGTGCCAGCAGCTCGCAAGGACAGGGGAGCACTGAAGCTTTCTTT. Encoded protein: CASSSQGQGSTEAFF.

The chain couples TRBV7-9 to TRBJ1-2; 7 bases line up with TRBD1. This CDR3 has 15 amino acids. Germline assignment: CDR1 SEHNR and CDR2 FQNEAQ (reference sequence). The trim removed 5 bases at V and 7 bases at J, leaving 13 bases unmatched. CDR3 in DNA: TGTGCCAGCAGCCCCGGTACAGGGGATATACCTGGCTACACCTTC. It codes for CASSPGTGDIPGYTF.

The V call is TRBV5-6, the J call TRBJ2-2, with D hard to call. Trimming cost V 0 bases and J 6 bases, with 12 bases left between them. Germline loops: CDR1 SGHDT, CDR2 YYEEEE. The CDR3 is made up of 15 amino acids. The CDR3 nucleotides read TGTGCCAGCAGCTTGGCCAATATGGGCCCCGGGGAGCTGTTTTTT. Encoded protein: CASSLANMGPGELFF.

The chain combines TRBV2 with TRBJ2-6, with a possible D match to TRBD2 (5 bases). V dropped 6 bases and J dropped 7 bases, with 10 bases sitting between them. The CDR3 length is 13 residues. The germline CDR1 and CDR2 sequences are SNHLY and FYNNEI. The DNA for the CDR3 is TGTGCCAGCAGCGCCGGACTCGCCAACGTCCTGACTTTC. Its translation: CASSAGLANVLTF.

This chain joins TRBV14 and TRBJ1-2; D not certain. This CDR3 is built from 16 residues. Between the trimmed V and J ends, which lost 4 bases and 8 bases, there was a span of 23 bases. Germline V lookup: CDR1 SGHDN, CDR2 FVKESK. CDR3 loop: CASSLPGAEPSGGYTF. The CDR3 DNA reads TGTGCCAGCAGCCTTCCGGGAGCGGAACCTTCGGGGGGCTACACCTTC.

The chain recombines TRBV6-6 with TRBJ1-1, with D possibly matching TRBD1 (6 bases). CDR1 is MNHNY and CDR2 is SVGAGI in the germline V gene (reference sequence). This CDR3 is 14 amino acids long. Trimming left V 8 bases short and J 0 bases short, with 13 bases between. CDR3 sequence (DNA): TGTGCCAGCGGAAGAGGACAGATGAACACTGAAGCTTTCTTT. Residues: CASGRGQMNTEAFF.

A few counts support this clone. This chain uses TRBV7-9 with TRBJ1-2; unclear D gene. CDR1 and CDR2 (germline): SEHNR, FQNEAQ (reference sequence). The CDR3 sequence is 14 residues long. V dropped 1 base and J dropped 5 bases, with 11 bases sitting between them. The CDR3, as DNA: TGTGCCAGCAGCTTAGTAGGTCAGACTTATGGCTACACCTTC. Translating gives CASSLVGQTYGYTF.

The chain employs TRBV28 and TRBJ1-1; no clear D. The CDR3 consists of 13 residues. V gave up 7 bases and J gave up 0 bases, with 9 bases separating them. Germline V gives CDR1 MDHEN, CDR2 SYDVKM. CDR3 loop: CASMRSLNTEAFF. The CDR3 DNA sequence: TGTGCCAGCATGAGGAGCTTGAACACTGAAGCTTTCTTT. Filled out from reference TRBV28 and TRBJ1-1, the complete variable domain reads DVKVTQSSRYLVKRTGEKVFLECVQDMDHENMFWYRQDPGLGLRLIYFSYDVKMKEKGDIPEGYSVSREKKERFSLILESASTNQTSMYLCASMRSLNTEAFFGQGTRLTVV.